Below, 16 T cell receptor beta chains from the same sample are listed, as sequenced in a study of blood T cells in healthy people across ages. The authors ran a second PCR of about 6 to 11 cycles using a sample-barcoded 5' primer and a J-beta primer mix. TCRdb independently ran MiXCR on the 5' RACE reads; one entry per CDR3 protein. The profile shows 750,000 to 950,000 distinct CDR3 sequences, almost 30% of them singletons. The data were also submitted as part of a second study, on T cells of mothers and their children.

The sample comprised blood. The receptor source for this set is a middle-aged woman in good health.

The chain combines TRBV28 with TRBJ2-7; 7 nucleotides match TRBD1. Trimming removed 3 bases from V and 2 bases from J; junction bases left unmatched: 13. CDR3 length: 17 amino acids. Germline lookup yields CDR1 MDHEN and CDR2 SYDVKM. This CDR3 is CASSFHRGLAATYEQYF. The CDR3 DNA is TGTGCCAGCAGTTTTCACAGGGGCCTAGCCGCGACCTACGAGCAGTACTTC.

This clonotype was found many times. CDR3 loop: CASRPLAGGVHEQYF. CDR3 DNA: TGTGCCAGCAGACCTCTAGCGGGGGGCGTCCACGAGCAGTACTTC. V usage is TRBV6-5 and J usage is TRBJ2-7, with TRBD2 identical over 11 bases. Per the germline V gene, CDR1 is MNHEY and CDR2 is SVGAGI. The CDR3 extends over 15 amino acids. Trimming cost V 6 bases and J 5 bases; bases outside gene matches: 9.

A remark on this clonotype: Mismatch with germline at one junction end may stem from a read error. J is TRBJ2-1 and V is TRBV7-8; D not resolved. This CDR3 has 17 amino acids. Germline CDR1 reads SGHVS; CDR2 reads FQNEAQ. The DNA for the CDR3 is TGTGCCAGCAGCCCGGATGGATTAGTCTACTCCTACGATGAGCAGTTCTTC. It codes for CASSPDGLVYSYDEQFF. The full variable domain, with the rest looked up from reference TRBV7-8 and TRBJ2-1, is GAGVSQSPRYKVAKRGQDVALRCDPISGHVSLFWYQQALGQGPEFLTYFQNEAQLDKSGLPSDRFFAERPEGSVSTLKIQRTQQEDSAVYLCASSPDGLVYSYDEQFFGPGTRLTVL.

This clonotype came up many times. V usage is TRBV28 and J usage is TRBJ1-1; TRBD1 might be the D (5 bases). V was pared by 5 bases and J by 5 bases, with 21 bases between. This CDR3 comprises 16 residues. The V gene's germline CDR1 is MDHEN and CDR2 SYDVKM. The CDR3 spells CASSLGGMVGRTEAFF. The DNA for the CDR3 is TGTGCCAGCAGTCTGGGGGGGATGGTAGGAAGGACTGAAGCTTTCTTT.

The gene calls are TRBV3-1 and TRBJ1-2; 8 bases match TRBD1. The V segment lost 10 bases and the J segment 8 bases; nucleotides outside the gene matches: 15. The CDR3 covers 14 residues. The germline V gene encodes CDR1 LGHDT and CDR2 YNNKEL (reference sequence). CDR3: CATAPGTGHGGYTF. CDR3 nucleotide sequence: TGTGCCACCGCTCCCGGGACAGGCCACGGGGGCTACACCTTC.

The chain combines TRBV7-8 with TRBJ2-1, with D perhaps given as TRBD1 or TRBD2 (5 bases each). Trimming took off 1 base at V and 12 bases at J, with 16 bases between the two ends. This CDR3 has 14 amino acids. Germline V gives CDR1 SGHVS, CDR2 FQNEAQ. For the CDR3, the DNA is TGTGCCAGCAGCTTAGGGGGGTTGGGTCTTGGGCAGTTCTTC. Its translation is CASSLGGLGLGQFF.

In its sample, this clonotype was seen a few times. The V call is TRBV12-3 or TRBV12-4, the J call TRBJ1-5, with a weak D call TRBD1 (6 bases). CDR3 length equals 16 residues. With 2 bases removed from V and 2 bases from J, the gap between germline ends came to 13 bases. CDR3 in amino acids: CASSLFPGAGNQPQHF. The CDR3 nucleotides read TGTGCCAGCAGTTTATTTCCAGGGGCCGGCAATCAGCCCCAGCATTTT.

This clonotype was observed a few times. The gene calls are TRBV12-3 or TRBV12-4 and TRBJ1-6, with D perhaps TRBD1 (5 bases). The CDR3 has 14 amino acids. V lost 4 bases and J 7 bases, leaving 11 bases between the germline ends. The CDR3 DNA reads TGTGCCAGCAGTTCTGGGGACGGAAATTCACCCCTCCACTTT. It translates to CASSSGDGNSPLHF.

This clonotype has only a few counts. V usage is TRBV6-5 and J usage is TRBJ1-1, with 7 nucleotides matching TRBD1. V lost 8 bases, J lost 0 bases, and 15 bases stayed unmatched. This CDR3 has 17 residues. CDR1 and CDR2 from the germline V gene are MNHEY and SVGAGI. CDR3 coding DNA: TGTGCCAGCGGTTGGCATAGCAGGGGGAACATGAACACTGAAGCTTTCTTT. Translation gives CASGWHSRGNMNTEAFF.

This clonotype came up many times. The chain couples TRBV10-2 to TRBJ2-7, with D tentatively TRBD1 (6 bases). Deletions cut 6 bases from V and 0 bases from J, with 15 bases between. Germline lookup yields CDR1 WSHSY and CDR2 SAAADI. The CDR3 is 15 residues long. Written as DNA, the CDR3 is TGCGCCAGCAGCAAAACACCGGACAGCTCCTACGAGCAGTACTTC. Protein: CASSKTPDSSYEQYF.

This chain joins TRBV9 and TRBJ1-5, with D hard to call. V gave up 0 bases and J gave up 1 base, with 8 bases separating them. The germline gives CDR1 SGDLS, CDR2 YYNGEE. The CDR3 runs to 15 residues. In nucleotides, the CDR3 is TGTGCCAGCAGCGTAGATGGGTTCAGCAATCAGCCCCAGCATTTT. It codes for CASSVDGFSNQPQHF.

The rearrangement uses TRBV10-2 and TRBJ1-6; D gene uncertain. The ends were cut back, 6 bases at V and 5 bases at J, with 8 bases in the middle. CDR1 and CDR2 (germline): WSHSY, SAAADI. The CDR3 length is 13 residues. DNA of the CDR3: TGCGCCAGCAGGTCGGCAGATAATTCACCCCTCCACTTT. It specifies CASRSADNSPLHF.

This clonotype came up once. One end of the junction varies from germline; a read error may be responsible. The CDR3 bases are TGTGCCAGCAGTTCCGGGACAGCGCGCGCAGATGCGCAGTATTTT. It is translated as CASSSGTARADAQYF. The V call is TRBV12-3 or TRBV12-4, the J call TRBJ2-3; the match to TRBD1 covers 7 bases. The length of the CDR3 is 15 residues.

As concerns this clonotype: A much larger clone lies a single base off, so this may be a read error. The CDR3 coding sequence is TGTGCCAGCAGGACCCTAGGGGGGGGCAACATTGAGCAGTTCTTC. This codes for CASRTLGGGNIEQFF. The V and J genes are TRBV6-1 and TRBJ2-1; maybe TRBD2 (7 bases). This CDR3 has 15 residues. The V gene's germline CDR1 is MNHNS and CDR2 SASEGT. V gave up 6 bases and J gave up 9 bases, with 21 bases separating them.

The sample holds a few counts of this clonotype. This sequence joins TRBV12-3 or TRBV12-4 and TRBJ1-1; D is perhaps TRBD1 (5 bases). This CDR3 is built from 13 residues. The V and J ends lost 4 bases and 4 bases respectively, with 10 bases between them. CDR3 protein: CASSSGGSTEAFF. CDR3 coding DNA: TGTGCCAGCAGTTCTGGGGGTAGCACTGAAGCTTTCTTT.

J is TRBJ2-7 and V is TRBV20-1; D uncertain. This CDR3 is built from 15 residues. Germline CDR1 and CDR2: DFQATT and SNEGSKA (reference sequence). Trimming took off 1 base at V and 6 bases at J, with 19 bases between the two ends. CDR3 sequence (DNA): TGCAGTGCTAGAGGCGACGCCCGGCTACGGTTCGAGCAGTACTTC. Its translation is CSARGDARLRFEQYF.